The clone carrying this TCR beta chain was picked up many times. TCRdb re-analysed the 5' RACE reads in MiXCR, keeping a single row per CDR3 protein. Of tens of thousands of distinct CDR3 sequences listed, roughly 13% are singletons. The sample is drawn from a study of early T cells in non-severe SARS-CoV-2 infection. Germline CDR1 reads MNHNS; CDR2 reads SASEGT. Deletions cut 4 bases from V and 12 bases from J, with 16 bases between. The CDR3 spans 13 residues. The sequence derives from an adult who was a healthcare worker with PCR-confirmed SARS-CoV-2 infection or an uninfected control (not recorded which). The sequenced sample was whole blood. V gene TRBV6-1 combines with J gene TRBJ2-1; D is possibly TRBD1 (5 bases). As DNA, the CDR3 is TGTGCCAGCAGTGCCATGAAAGGGGCAACGCAGTTCTTC. Translation: CASSAMKGATQFF.